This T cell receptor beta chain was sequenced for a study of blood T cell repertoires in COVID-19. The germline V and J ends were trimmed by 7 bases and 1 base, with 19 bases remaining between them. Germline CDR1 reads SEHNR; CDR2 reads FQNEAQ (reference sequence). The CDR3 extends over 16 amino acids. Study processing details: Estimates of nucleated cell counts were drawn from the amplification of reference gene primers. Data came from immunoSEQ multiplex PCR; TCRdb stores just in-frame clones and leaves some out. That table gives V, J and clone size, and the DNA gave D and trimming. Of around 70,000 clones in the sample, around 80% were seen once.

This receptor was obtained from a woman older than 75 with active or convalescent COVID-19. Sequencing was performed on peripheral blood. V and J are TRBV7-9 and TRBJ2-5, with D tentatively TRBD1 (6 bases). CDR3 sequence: CASIPTRDTFQETQYF. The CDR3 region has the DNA TGTGCCAGCATCCCAACCAGGGACACGTTCCAAGAGACCCAGTACTTC.